The 20 T cell receptor beta chains given below trace back to one sample, sequenced in a study of control samples from healthy donors and cancer patients. Sequencing was performed with immunoSEQ multiplex PCR; in TCRdb, only in-frame clones are kept and a portion is missing. The top ten clones hold approximately 20% of a sample with about 100,000 clones, over 75% of them seen once. What was sequenced was blood. These receptors were collected from a woman between 50 and 59 years old in good health.

J is TRBJ1-5 and V is TRBV5-6; no definite D call. Germline CDR1 is SGHDT and CDR2 is YYEEEE. V shed 3 bases and J shed 4 bases, with 11 bases lying between them. The CDR3 length is 14 residues. The CDR3 region is CASSYRSSNQPQHF. The CDR3 DNA sequence: TGTGCCAGCAGCTACCGAAGCAGTAATCAGCCCCAGCATTTT.

The rearrangement uses TRBV7-9 and TRBJ1-6; D remains unclear. This CDR3 spans 17 amino acids. Trimming left V 2 bases short and J 0 bases short, with 11 bases between. Germline loops: CDR1 SEHNR, CDR2 FQNEAQ (reference sequence). The CDR3 protein is CASSLTPSISYNSPLHF. In nucleotides, the CDR3 is TGTGCCAGCAGCTTAACCCCGTCCATCTCCTATAATTCACCCCTCCACTTT. Variable domain in full (rest from reference TRBV7-9 and TRBJ1-6): DTGVSQNPRHKITKRGQNVTFRCDPISEHNRLYWYRQTLGQGPEFLTYFQNEAQLEKSRLLSDRFSAERPKGSFSTLEIQRTEQGDSAMYLCASSLTPSISYNSPLHFGNGTRLTVT.

The chain joins TRBV19 to TRBJ1-1; 9 bases map to TRBD1. The CDR3 loop spans 15 amino acids. The germline CDR1 and CDR2 sequences are LNHDA and SQIVND (reference sequence). V gave up 7 bases and J gave up 4 bases; unmatched junction bases: 10. In DNA, the CDR3 is TGTGCCAGTAATTTACAGGGGGCCTCCCGCACTGAAGCTTTCTTT. Its translation: CASNLQGASRTEAFF.

This sequence joins TRBV4-3 and TRBJ1-1; the D is unclear. The CDR3 runs 15 residues. Germline CDR1 LGHNA, CDR2 YSLEER. Trimming took off 5 bases at V and 0 bases at J, with 13 bases between the two ends. As DNA, the CDR3 is TGCGCCAGCAGCACCGGACGGACGATGAACACTGAAGCTTTCTTT. This codes for CASSTGRTMNTEAFF.

The V gene is TRBV7-2, the J gene TRBJ1-1, with D possibly being TRBD1 (5 bases). CDR3 length: 16 amino acids. Germline-derived CDR1 and CDR2 are SGHTA and FQGNSA. V lost 4 bases and J lost 1, with 16 bases in between. CDR3 bases: TGTGCCAGCAGCTCCCTCGGGGGGTTAGGGAACACTGAAGCTTTCTTT. Amino acids: CASSSLGGLGNTEAFF.

The V gene is TRBV15, the J gene TRBJ1-5, with no clear D. The CDR3 has 12 residues. Germline V lookup: CDR1 LNHNV, CDR2 YYDKDF (reference sequence). V was trimmed by 8 bases and J by 4 bases, leaving 9 bases between them. DNA for the CDR3: TGTGCCACCTCCTCATGGAATCAGCCCCAGCATTTT. As protein: CATSSWNQPQHF.

The chain couples TRBV19 to TRBJ1-2; TRBD1 matches 8 bases. This CDR3 is built from 16 residues. The germline V gene has CDR1 LNHDA and CDR2 SQIVND (reference sequence). J gave up 1 base and V 2 bases, and 6 bases lay outside the gene matches. The CDR3 loop reads CASSIQGATDNYGYTF. CDR3 in DNA: TGTGCCAGTAGTATACAGGGGGCCACCGATAACTATGGCTACACCTTC.

The V gene is TRBV4-3, the J gene TRBJ2-3; 12 nucleotides line up with TRBD2. Germline values: CDR1 LGHNA, CDR2 YSLEER. V was clipped by 1 base and J by 1 base; unmatched bases: 15. The CDR3 is made up of 21 amino acids. CDR3 region: CASSQALTSGRVGRGTDTQYF. DNA of the CDR3: TGCGCCAGCAGCCAAGCCTTGACTAGCGGGAGAGTGGGTCGCGGCACAGATACGCAGTATTTT.

This chain joins TRBV19 and TRBJ1-2; D perhaps matches TRBD1 (6 bases). Trimming stripped 7 bases from V and 2 bases from J, with 14 bases between. Germline CDR1 and CDR2: LNHDA and SQIVND (reference sequence). The CDR3 runs 14 residues. The CDR3 DNA sequence: TGTGCCAGTACGCGACAGGACGACAACTATGGCTACACCTTC. This encodes CASTRQDDNYGYTF.

This chain links TRBV6-5 with TRBJ2-7, with 7 bases identical to TRBD1. The trim removed 9 bases at V and 0 bases at J, leaving 5 bases unmatched. This CDR3 has 13 residues. Germline-derived CDR1 and CDR2 are MNHEY and SVGAGI. CDR3 nucleotide sequence: TGTGCCAGTGGACAGGCCTCCTCCTACGAGCAGTACGTC. This translates into CASGQASSYEQYV.

Here the CDR3 reads CASSLGQVTNQPQHF. The CDR3 region has the DNA TGTGCCAGCAGCTTGGGACAGGTAACCAATCAGCCCCAGCATTTT. The chain has TRBV5-8 and TRBJ1-5; TRBD1 is a possible D gene (6 bases). The CDR3 extends over 15 amino acids. Per the germline V gene, CDR1 is SGHTS and CDR2 is YDEGEE. V was cut by 0 bases and J by 3 bases, with 10 bases left in between. Full variable domain (outside the CDR3, taken from reference TRBV5-8 and TRBJ1-5): EAGVTQSPTHLIKTRGQQATLRCSPISGHTSVYWYQQALGLGLQFLLWYDEGEERNRGNFPPRFSGRQFPNYSSELNVNALELEDSALYLCASSLGQVTNQPQHFGDGTRLSIL.

J is TRBJ2-2 and V is TRBV5-5, with unresolved D. Between the trimmed V and J ends, which lost 4 bases and 4 bases, there was a span of 11 bases. The V gene's germline CDR1 is SGHKS and CDR2 YYEKEE (reference sequence). The CDR3 covers 14 residues. CDR3 in amino acids: CASSDLDGTGELFF. CDR3 DNA: TGTGCCAGCAGCGATCTGGACGGCACCGGGGAGCTGTTTTTT. Supplemented by reference TRBV5-5 and TRBJ2-2, the full variable domain reads DAGVTQSPTHLIKTRGQQVTLRCSPISGHKSVSWYQQVLGQGPQFIFQYYEKEERGRGNFPDRFSARQFPNYSSELNVNALLLGDSALYLCASSDLDGTGELFFGEGSRLTVL.

The chain has TRBV3-1 (or the pseudogene TRBV3-2) and TRBJ1-1; TRBD1 matches at 7 bases. Germline lookup yields CDR1 LGHDT and CDR2 YNNKEL (reference sequence). The CDR3 loop spans 15 amino acids. V lost 4 bases and J lost 0; bases outside the gene matches: 5. CDR3 residues: CASSPRDRLNTEAFF. The CDR3 region has the DNA TGTGCCAGCAGCCCCCGGGACAGATTGAACACTGAAGCTTTCTTT.

The rearrangement uses TRBV10-1 and TRBJ2-7, with a tentative D call TRBD2 (6 bases). Per germline, CDR1 WNHNN and CDR2 SYGVQD (reference sequence). CDR3 length: 14 amino acids. The CDR3 region is CPWGLSPYSYEQYV. The DNA for the CDR3 is TGCCCCTGGGGACTGAGTCCCTACTCCTACGAGCAGTACGTC.

This chain links TRBV27 with TRBJ1-2; D not resolved. Germline V gives CDR1 MNHEY, CDR2 SMNVEV (reference sequence). V shed 8 bases and J shed 4 bases, with 17 bases lying between them. CDR3 length: 14 amino acids. The DNA for the CDR3 is TGTGCCAGCGCCCCTGAAGGCCGTTTCTATGGCTACACCTTC. Protein: CASAPEGRFYGYTF.

The chain has TRBV5-1 and TRBJ1-3; 7 bases map to TRBD1. There are 17 residues in the CDR3. CDR1 SGHRS and CDR2 YFSETQ come from the germline V gene. The junction had 10 bases not matched to a gene; V was cut back by 4 bases and J by 0 bases. CDR3 region: CASSLPDRANSGNTIYF. The CDR3 DNA reads TGCGCCAGCAGCCTTCCCGACAGGGCTAACTCTGGAAACACCATATATTTT.

This sequence joins TRBV3-1 (or the pseudogene TRBV3-2) and TRBJ2-2; 10 nucleotides match TRBD2. V lost 0 bases and J lost 7; bases outside the gene matches: 8. The CDR3 is 17 residues long. Per the germline V gene, CDR1 is LGHDT and CDR2 is YNNKEL (reference sequence). CDR3 amino acids: CASSQDLLAGRSGELFF. In DNA, the CDR3 is TGTGCCAGCAGCCAAGATTTACTAGCGGGGCGTAGCGGGGAGCTGTTTTTT.

The chain joins TRBV25-1 to TRBJ1-2; D may be TRBD1 (5 bases). Trimming took off 6 bases at V and 8 bases at J, with 16 bases between the two ends. The CDR3 consists of 13 residues. Germline values: CDR1 MGHDK, CDR2 SYGVNS. CDR3 residues: CASRTGFAGGYTF. DNA for the CDR3: TGTGCCAGCAGAACAGGTTTCGCGGGCGGCTACACCTTC.

The chain couples TRBV27 to TRBJ2-5; TRBD2 agrees at 10 bases. The CDR3 contains 17 residues. The germline V gene encodes CDR1 MNHEY and CDR2 SMNVEV (reference sequence). V was pared by 1 base and J by 2 bases, with 7 bases of the junction left unmatched. CDR3 protein: CASSLWSSGRGQETQYF. In DNA, the CDR3 is TGTGCCAGCAGTTTATGGTCCAGCGGGAGGGGGCAAGAGACCCAGTACTTC.

The chain combines TRBV7-9 with TRBJ1-3; 9 nucleotides line up with TRBD1. With 10 bases clipped from V and 1 base from J, the junction kept 11 bases outside the gene matches. This CDR3 contains 16 residues. The germline gives CDR1 SEHNR, CDR2 FQNEAQ (reference sequence). CDR3 amino acids: CAISGTGIESGNTIYF. The CDR3 DNA reads as TGTGCCATCTCCGGGACAGGGATAGAGTCTGGAAACACCATATATTTT.